The T cell receptor beta chain described here comes from a study of blood T cells in healthy people across ages. Overall study results and limits: Strong correlation was found linking TCR beta diversity to naive T cell percentage.

The second PCR ran roughly 6 to 12 cycles with a sample-barcoded 5' primer and J-beta primers. MiXCR was run by TCRdb on the 5' RACE reads, yielding one entry per CDR3 protein. This repertoire shows about 1.6 million distinct CDR3 sequences, roughly a third found once; its top ten account for around 11%. The sample providers were healthy Caucasian people from Russia, aged about 6 to 95. There are a few counts of this clonotype. The antigen remains undetermined. Trimming took 5 bases from V and 4 from J; bases not matched to a gene: 9. The CDR3 is made up of 16 amino acids. Per the germline V gene, CDR1 is MNHEY and CDR2 is SMNVEV (reference sequence).

This TCR derives from a woman aged 25 to 39 in good health. Sequencing used blood. The rearrangement uses TRBV27 and TRBJ2-7; 12 positions match TRBD2. The DNA of the CDR3 is TGTGCCAGCAGTCTTACGACTAGCGGGAGTTGGTACGAGCAGTACTTC. As protein: CASSLTTSGSWYEQYF.